A selection of T cell receptor beta chains follows, all from one sample in a study of blood T cells in healthy people across ages. TCRdb re-analysed the 5' RACE reads in MiXCR, keeping a single row per CDR3 protein. The sample holds about 640,000 distinct CDR3 sequences, 40% to 45% seen once. The sequenced sample was blood. These TCRs come from a man aged 80 or over in good health. CDR3s include the opening cysteine and the closing phenylalanine or tryptophan. Clone size is stated in some rows and not others, as once, few, many or a class when expanded.

V gene: TRBV18
clone size: few
J gene: TRBJ2-5
CDR3 protein: CASSPAEETQYF

V gene: TRBV6-5
clone size: few
J gene: TRBJ2-7
CDR3 protein: CASSYRGKSYEQYF

V gene: TRBV24-1
clone size: many
J gene: TRBJ2-5
CDR3 protein: CATSRGQGGETQYF

V gene: TRBV7-2
clone size: NA
J gene: TRBJ2-2
CDR3 protein: CASSLSGTGLGRAGELFF

V gene: TRBV6-2/TRBV6-3
clone size: few
J gene: TRBJ1-1
CDR3 protein: CASSEEGRGLEAFF

V gene: TRBV4-3
clone size: NA
J gene: TRBJ1-4
CDR3 protein: CASSQGEANEKLFF

V gene: TRBV20-1
clone size: few
J gene: TRBJ2-5
CDR3 protein: CSAKTPAYQETQYF

V gene: TRBV5-6
clone size: NA
J gene: TRBJ2-2
CDR3 protein: CASGGATTGELFF

V gene: TRBV6-2/TRBV6-3
clone size: NA
J gene: TRBJ1-5
CDR3 protein: CAISDRVGGGNQPQHF

V gene: TRBV12-5
clone size: few
J gene: TRBJ2-1
CDR3 protein: CASGLRTGAWRDYNEQFF

V gene: TRBV20-1
clone size: NA
J gene: TRBJ2-5
CDR3 protein: CSAGWENEETQYF

V gene: TRBV6-1
clone size: once
J gene: TRBJ1-2
CDR3 protein: CASSLPTAGYTF

V gene: TRBV28
clone size: few
J gene: TRBJ2-2
CDR3 protein: CASSLGGGASGELFF

V gene: TRBV4-1
clone size: NA
J gene: TRBJ2-3
CDR3 protein: CASSQGPNTDTQYF

V gene: TRBV5-1
clone size: few
J gene: TRBJ2-5
CDR3 protein: CASSLSDGPRETQYF

V gene: TRBV14
clone size: NA
J gene: TRBJ2-3
CDR3 protein: CASSQDLTKGVADTQYF

V gene: TRBV6-4
clone size: few
J gene: TRBJ2-3
CDR3 protein: CASRKDRATDTQYF

V gene: TRBV21-1
clone size: few
J gene: TRBJ2-5
CDR3 protein: CASSWGAEETQYF

V gene: TRBV11-2
clone size: NA
J gene: TRBJ2-3
CDR3 protein: CASSFSGTLTDTQYF

V gene: TRBV6-2/TRBV6-3
clone size: NA
J gene: TRBJ2-7
CDR3 protein: CASRKSTSGYEQYF

V gene: TRBV9
clone size: many
J gene: TRBJ2-3
CDR3 protein: CASSVVLGSTDTQYF